This TCR beta chain came from a study of blood T cell repertoires in COVID-19. TCRdb's copy holds only in-frame clones and misses some; the assay was immunoSEQ multiplex PCR. The sample includes about 370,000 clones, around 89% of them seen just once. Germline values: CDR1 SGHKS, CDR2 YYEKEE (reference sequence). V was shortened by 0 bases and J by 7 bases, with 17 bases between the two germline ends. This CDR3 is built from 15 residues. Sequencing input: PBMCs or T cells enriched from blood (not recorded which). This chain connects TRBV5-5 to TRBJ2-7, with D perhaps TRBD1 (7 bases). This TCR was sampled from a man younger than 35 who had recovered from COVID-19. The CDR3 loop is CASSLGWGRGDEQYF. CDR3 nucleotide sequence: TGTGCCAGCAGCTTGGGCTGGGGCAGGGGGGATGAGCAGTACTTC.